A single sample gave rise to the 10 T cell receptor beta chains below, sequenced in a study of glioma-infiltrating T cells. Amplification of TCR alpha and beta CDR3 regions from RNA used iRepertoire nested multiplex PCR. From the multiplex PCR reads, TCRdb called clonotypes with MiXCR, one entry per CDR3 protein. The table lists under 2,000 distinct CDR3 sequences, about four fifths of them singletons, with 63% in the top ten. Sequencing input: glioma tissue, nonneoplastic brain tissue, or PBMCs (not recorded which). The receptors stem from a human donor with low-grade glioma or glioblastoma, undergoing nonglioma brain surgery, or in good health (not recorded which). Some clones in this sample may be carry-over from other donors' samples.

In DNA, the CDR3 is TGCAGTGCTAGAGAAGGACAGGCTTCTAACTATGGCTACACCTTC. Translated: CSAREGQASNYGYTF. This chain connects TRBV20-1 to TRBJ1-2; 7 nucleotides match TRBD1. The CDR3 length is 15 residues. After removal of 0 bases from V and 0 bases from J, the junction contained 4 bases not matched to a gene. Per the germline V gene, CDR1 is DFQATT and CDR2 is SNEGSKA (reference sequence).

The chain has TRBV7-2 and TRBJ1-4, with TRBD1 as a possible D gene (6 bases). Germline V gene data show CDR1 as SGHTA and CDR2 as FQGNSA. V was cut by 5 bases and J by 0 bases, with 13 bases left in between. This CDR3 contains 16 residues. The CDR3 loop reads CASSIRQVATNEKLFF. CDR3 in DNA: TGTGCCAGCAGCATCAGACAGGTCGCAACTAATGAAAAACTGTTTTTT. The variable domain in full, with the rest retrieved from reference TRBV7-2 and TRBJ1-4, is GAGVSQSPSNKVTEKGKDVELRCDPISGHTALYWYRQSLGQGLEFLIYFQGNSAPDKSGLPSDRFSAERTGGSVSTLTIQRTQQEDSAVYLCASSIRQVATNEKLFFGSGTQLSVL.

The chain couples TRBV27 to TRBJ2-7, with a possible D match to TRBD2 (6 bases). This CDR3 comprises 14 residues. Germline V gene sequence: CDR1 MNHEY, CDR2 SMNVEV (reference sequence). V shed 2 bases and J shed 4 bases, with 12 bases lying between them. The chain's CDR3 is CASSLGTAFYEQYF. The CDR3 region has the DNA TGTGCCAGCAGTTTAGGGACTGCCTTTTACGAGCAGTACTTC.

The chain has TRBV27 and TRBJ1-1, with D hard to call. CDR3 length: 13 amino acids. Trimming took off 6 bases at V and 0 bases at J, with 8 bases between the two ends. CDR1 is MNHEY and CDR2 is SMNVEV in the germline V gene (reference sequence). The CDR3 spells CASRWTVNTEAFF. For the CDR3, the DNA is TGTGCCAGCAGATGGACGGTGAACACTGAAGCTTTCTTT.

In nucleotides, the CDR3 is TGTGCCAGCAGGACACAGGGAGTGGGTCAGCCCCAGCATTTT. Translation gives CASRTQGVGQPQHF. The chain is built from TRBV6-8 and TRBJ1-5; D is possibly TRBD1 (6 bases). This CDR3 region has 14 residues. Germline CDR1 MNHGY, CDR2 SAAAGT. V dropped 6 bases and J dropped 6 bases, with 15 bases sitting between them.

The J gene is TRBJ2-6, the V gene TRBV6-1; D is ambiguous. The length of the CDR3 is 14 residues. The ends were cut back, 6 bases at V and 3 bases at J, with 9 bases in the middle. Germline values: CDR1 MNHNS, CDR2 SASEGT. The chain's CDR3 is CASSHYDGANVLTF. The CDR3 DNA reads as TGTGCCAGCAGCCACTATGATGGGGCCAACGTCCTGACTTTC.

By frequency in the sample, this clonotype is large. The chain employs TRBV20-1 and TRBJ2-1; 8 nucleotides agree with TRBD2. V was pared by 3 bases and J by 4 bases, with 2 bases of the junction left unmatched. The germline V gene encodes CDR1 DFQATT and CDR2 SNEGSKA (reference sequence). The CDR3 runs 13 residues. The CDR3: CSASGGDYNEQFF. In nucleotides, the CDR3 is TGCAGTGCTAGCGGGGGGGATTACAATGAGCAGTTCTTC.

This chain links TRBV7-6 with TRBJ2-2; tentatively, D is TRBD1 (5 bases). CDR3 length: 16 amino acids. Looked up from germline, CDR1 is SGHVS and CDR2 is FNYEAQ. The V gene lost 1 base and the J gene lost 1 base, with 10 bases spanning the gap. The DNA for the CDR3 is TGTGCCAGCAGCTTAGGATCGACAGTGAACACCGGGGAGCTGTTTTTT. It yields the protein CASSLGSTVNTGELFF.

Points on this clonotype: Because the CDR3's place on the DNA is in doubt, the DNA is left out and the CDR3 is given as listed by TCRdb. V usage is TRBV7-5 and J usage is TRBJ1-5. TRBV7-5 is recorded as a pseudogene. The CDR3 is 17 residues long, counting both termini. CDR3 amino acids: CISVPEAYRNSNQPQHF.

The rearrangement joins TRBV12-3 or TRBV12-4 to TRBJ2-7, with TRBD1 matching 9 bases. The CDR3 extends over 13 amino acids. V lost 5 bases, J lost 5 bases, and 4 bases stayed unmatched. CDR3 residues: CASSPGQGHEQYF. The CDR3 DNA follows: TGTGCCAGCAGTCCGGGACAGGGCCACGAGCAGTACTTC.